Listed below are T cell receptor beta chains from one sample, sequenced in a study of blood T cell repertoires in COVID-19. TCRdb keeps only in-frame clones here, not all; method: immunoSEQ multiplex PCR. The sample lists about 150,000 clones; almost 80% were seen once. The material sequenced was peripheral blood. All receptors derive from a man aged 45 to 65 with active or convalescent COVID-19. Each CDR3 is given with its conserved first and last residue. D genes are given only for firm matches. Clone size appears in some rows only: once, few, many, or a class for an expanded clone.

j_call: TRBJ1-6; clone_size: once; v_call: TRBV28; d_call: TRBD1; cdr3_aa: CASSLGQAGGSPLHF; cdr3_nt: TGTGCCAGCAGTTTAGGACAGGCAGGTGGTTCACCCCTCCACTTT
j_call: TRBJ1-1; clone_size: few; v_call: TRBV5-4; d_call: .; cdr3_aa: CASSFSQGNTEAFF; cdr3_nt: TGTGCCAGCAGCTTCTCCCAGGGAAACACTGAAGCTTTCTTT
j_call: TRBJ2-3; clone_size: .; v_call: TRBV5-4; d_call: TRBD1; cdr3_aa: CASSLGQKDTDTQYF; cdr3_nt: TGTGCCAGCAGCCTGGGACAGAAAGACACAGATACGCAGTATTTT
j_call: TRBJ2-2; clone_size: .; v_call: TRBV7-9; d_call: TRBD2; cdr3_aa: CASSSRTSGRANTGELFF; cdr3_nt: TGTGCCAGCAGCTCCAGGACTAGCGGGAGGGCCAACACCGGGGAGCTGTTTTTT
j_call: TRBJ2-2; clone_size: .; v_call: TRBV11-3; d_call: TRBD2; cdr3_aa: CASSLAGREENMGELFF; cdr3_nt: TGTGCCAGCAGCTTAGCAGGTCGGGAGGAAAACATGGGGGAGCTGTTTTTT
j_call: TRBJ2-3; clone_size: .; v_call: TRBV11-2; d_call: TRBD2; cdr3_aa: CASSPTGTSGRIADTQYF; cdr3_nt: TGTGCCAGCAGCCCTACCGGGACTAGCGGGAGAATCGCAGATACGCAGTATTTT
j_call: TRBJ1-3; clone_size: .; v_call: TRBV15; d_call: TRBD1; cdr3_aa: CATSRGDSSGNTIYF; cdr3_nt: TGTGCCACCAGCAGAGGGGACAGCTCTGGAAACACCATATATTTT
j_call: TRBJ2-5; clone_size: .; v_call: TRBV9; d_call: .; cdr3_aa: CASSVGAQETQYF; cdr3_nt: TGTGCCAGCAGCGTAGGGGCCCAAGAGACCCAGTACTTC
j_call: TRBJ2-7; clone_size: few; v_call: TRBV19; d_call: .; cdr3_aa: CASSIRAQGSSYEQYF; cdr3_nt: TGTGCCAGTAGTATCAGGGCACAGGGTAGCTCCTACGAGCAGTACTTC
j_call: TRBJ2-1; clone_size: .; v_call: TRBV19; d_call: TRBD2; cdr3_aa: CASSIGPAGGLDEQFF; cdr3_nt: TGTGCCAGTAGTATAGGACCCGCGGGAGGGCTGGATGAGCAGTTCTTC
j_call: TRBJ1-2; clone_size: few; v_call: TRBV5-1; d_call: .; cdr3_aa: CASSSRENYGYTF; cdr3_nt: TGCGCCAGCAGCTCCAGGGAAAACTATGGCTACACCTTC
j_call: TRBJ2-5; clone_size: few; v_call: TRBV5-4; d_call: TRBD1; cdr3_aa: CASSLDMYRGETQYF; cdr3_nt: TGTGCCAGCAGTCTCGATATGTACAGGGGTGAGACCCAGTACTTC
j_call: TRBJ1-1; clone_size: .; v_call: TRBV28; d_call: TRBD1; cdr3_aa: CASSFTGDGTEAFF; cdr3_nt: TGTGCCAGCAGTTTTACAGGGGATGGCACTGAAGCTTTCTTT
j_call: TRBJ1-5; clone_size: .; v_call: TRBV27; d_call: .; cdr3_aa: CASSNTPGTPYYQPQHF; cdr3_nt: TGTGCCAGCAGTAACACTCCCGGGACACCTTACTATCAGCCCCAGCATTTT
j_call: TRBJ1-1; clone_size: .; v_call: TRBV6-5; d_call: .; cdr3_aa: CASSYSGSLRGAFF; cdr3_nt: TGTGCCAGCAGTTACTCAGGTAGTCTTAGGGGAGCTTTCTTT
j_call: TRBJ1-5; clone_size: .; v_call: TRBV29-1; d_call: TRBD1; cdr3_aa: CSVVDRGDQPQHF; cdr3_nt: TGCAGCGTTGTGGACAGGGGGGATCAGCCCCAGCATTTT
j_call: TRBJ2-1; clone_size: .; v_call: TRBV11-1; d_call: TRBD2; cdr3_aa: CASSTRLAEYNEQFF; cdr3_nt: TGTGCCAGCAGCACCCGACTAGCGGAATACAATGAGCAGTTCTTC
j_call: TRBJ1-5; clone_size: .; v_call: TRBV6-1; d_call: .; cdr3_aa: CASSETDRFLNQPQHF; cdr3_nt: TGTGCCAGCAGTGAAACCGACAGGTTCCTCAATCAGCCCCAGCATTTT
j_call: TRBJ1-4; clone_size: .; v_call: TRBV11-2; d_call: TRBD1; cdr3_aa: CASSLDRGREKLFF; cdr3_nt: TGTGCCAGCAGCCTCGACAGGGGGAGAGAAAAACTGTTTTTT
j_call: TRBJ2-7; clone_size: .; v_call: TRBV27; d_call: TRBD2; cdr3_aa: CASSLRSGTTYEQYF; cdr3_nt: TGTGCCAGCAGTTTACGGAGCGGGACGACCTACGAGCAGTACTTC
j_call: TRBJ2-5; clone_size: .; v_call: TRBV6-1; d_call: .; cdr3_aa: CASSEVWIGETQYF; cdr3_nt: TGTGCCAGCAGTGAAGTTTGGATCGGGGAGACCCAGTACTTC
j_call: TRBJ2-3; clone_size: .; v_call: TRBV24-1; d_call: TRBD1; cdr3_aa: CATGAGGDTQYF; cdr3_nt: TGTGCCACTGGGGCAGGGGGAGATACGCAGTATTTT
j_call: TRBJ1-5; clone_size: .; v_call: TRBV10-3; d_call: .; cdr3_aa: CAGGDNQPQHF; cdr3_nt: TGTGCTGGGGGGGACAATCAGCCCCAGCATTTT
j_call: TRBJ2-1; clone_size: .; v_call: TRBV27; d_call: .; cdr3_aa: CASSDSYNEQFF; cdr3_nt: TGTGCCAGCAGTGACAGCTACAATGAGCAGTTCTTC
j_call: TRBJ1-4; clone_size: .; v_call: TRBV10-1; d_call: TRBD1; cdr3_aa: CASRGQGDEKLFF; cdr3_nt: TGCGCCAGCCGGGGACAGGGCGATGAAAAACTGTTTTTT
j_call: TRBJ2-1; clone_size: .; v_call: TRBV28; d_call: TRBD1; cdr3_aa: CASSIPGQVGDEQFF; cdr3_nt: TGTGCCAGCAGTATTCCCGGACAGGTCGGGGATGAGCAGTTCTTC